The next 27 T cell receptor beta chains were all read from a single sample in a study of T cell responses to AZD1222 COVID-19 vaccine. Profiling relied on immunoSEQ multiplex PCR, and the TCRdb table lists in-frame clones only, not all of them. The table lists about 70,000 clones, 80% to 85% of them singletons. Sequenced material: peripheral blood, taken on day 0 of AZD1222 vaccination. These receptor sequences come from an adult in good health.

This rearrangement joins TRBV7-2 to TRBJ2-5; perhaps D is TRBD1 or TRBD2 (5 bases each). There are 15 residues in the CDR3. Trimming shortened V by 1 base and J by 5 bases, and 14 bases separated the two germline ends. Germline V gene lookup returns CDR1 SGHTA and CDR2 FQGNSA. The CDR3 DNA sequence: TGTGCCAGCAGCTTAGACGGTGGGACGGGGGAGACCCAGTACTTC. Protein: CASSLDGGTGETQYF.

This sequence joins TRBV5-8 and TRBJ1-2; D remains unclear. Germline V gene sequence: CDR1 SGHTS, CDR2 YDEGEE. Trimming shortened V by 0 bases and J by 4 bases, and 16 bases separated the two germline ends. The CDR3 length is 16 residues. CDR3 amino acids: CASSLGARLHPYGYTF. The CDR3, as DNA: TGTGCCAGCAGCTTGGGGGCGCGGCTACACCCCTATGGCTACACCTTC.

The rearrangement joins TRBV19 to TRBJ1-1, with D unresolved. In germline, CDR1 is LNHDA, CDR2 SQIVND (reference sequence). V was pared by 7 bases and J by 1 base, with 10 bases between. CDR3 length: 13 amino acids. The CDR3 protein is CASKFPGNTEAFF. In DNA form, the CDR3 reads TGTGCCAGTAAGTTCCCCGGGAACACTGAAGCTTTCTTT.

This clone was counted once. The CDR3 reads CASSETSGGETQYF. The DNA for the CDR3 is TGTGCCAGCAGCGAGACTAGCGGGGGGGAGACCCAGTACTTC. The rearrangement links TRBV5-6 to TRBJ2-5; 13 nucleotides align to TRBD2. With 4 bases clipped from V and 5 bases from J, the junction kept 2 bases outside the gene matches. Germline CDR1 is SGHDT and CDR2 is YYEEEE. The CDR3 runs to 14 residues.

This rearrangement joins TRBV30 to TRBJ1-6; 7 bases match TRBD1. Per the germline V gene, CDR1 is GTSNPN and CDR2 is SVGIG (reference sequence). After removal of 4 bases from V and 4 bases from J, the junction contained 10 bases not matched to a gene. The length of the CDR3 is 16 residues. In nucleotides, the CDR3 is TGTGCCTGGACCAAAGGGGGCAATCGATATAATTCACCCCTCCACTTT. Translated, it gives CAWTKGGNRYNSPLHF.

The V and J genes are TRBV29-1 and TRBJ1-1; maybe TRBD1 (6 bases). The germline V gene has CDR1 SQVTM and CDR2 ANQGSEA. V was shortened by 6 bases and J by 4 bases, with 18 bases between the two germline ends. The CDR3 is made up of 14 amino acids. CDR3 DNA sequence: TGCAGCGTACTACCACAGGGTTATAGCACTGAAGCTTTCTTT. Amino acid sequence: CSVLPQGYSTEAFF.

The CDR3 sequence is CASRTDEKLFF. CDR3 coding DNA: TGTGCCAGCAGGACTGATGAAAAACTGTTTTTT. The V and J genes are TRBV28 and TRBJ1-4; no definite D call. V was pared by 6 bases and J by 6 bases, with 5 bases between. This CDR3 comprises 11 residues. Germline V CDR1 and CDR2: MDHEN, SYDVKM.

This clone was observed a handful of times. CDR3 amino acids: CSVGLAGNNEQFF. The DNA of the CDR3 is TGCAGCGTCGGACTAGCGGGTAACAATGAGCAGTTCTTC. The V and J genes are TRBV29-1 and TRBJ2-1, with TRBD2 matching over 11 bases. Per germline, CDR1 SQVTM and CDR2 ANQGSEA. Unmatched junction bases numbered 3, after V lost 6 bases and J lost 5 bases. The CDR3 runs 13 residues.

The chain has TRBV28 and TRBJ2-1; 9 bases fit TRBD1. The CDR3 spans 15 residues. V shed 5 bases, J shed 5 bases, and the junction held 7 bases outside the gene matches. Germline V gene data show CDR1 as MDHEN and CDR2 as SYDVKM. For the CDR3, the DNA is TGTGCCAGCAGTCCCCCGTGGACAGGGGACAATGAGCAGTTCTTC. Protein product: CASSPPWTGDNEQFF. Looking up the rest from reference TRBV28 and TRBJ2-1 gives the full variable domain: DVKVTQSSRYLVKRTGEKVFLECVQDMDHENMFWYRQDPGLGLRLIYFSYDVKMKEKGDIPEGYSVSREKKERFSLILESASTNQTSMYLCASSPPWTGDNEQFFGPGTRLTVL.

The DNA of the CDR3 is TGTGCCAGCAGCTTGCGGGGGGTAGGCACCGGGGAGCTGTTTTTT. Protein sequence: CASSLRGVGTGELFF. The chain employs TRBV7-3 and TRBJ2-2; 8 bases match TRBD2. The germline V gene has CDR1 SGHTA and CDR2 FQGTGA. The trim removed 3 bases at V and 4 bases at J, leaving 4 bases unmatched. The length of the CDR3 is 15 residues.

This CDR3 is CASRYDRVSNQPQHF. The CDR3 nucleotides are TGTGCCAGTAGGTATGACAGAGTTTCGAATCAGCCCCAGCATTTT. The rearrangement links TRBV19 to TRBJ1-5, with D perhaps TRBD1 (5 bases). V shed 6 bases and J shed 4 bases, with 16 bases lying between them. The CDR3 has 15 residues. Germline V gene sequence: CDR1 LNHDA, CDR2 SQIVND (reference sequence).

The chain employs TRBV10-3 and TRBJ1-4; 9 bases match TRBD1. The CDR3 spans 15 residues. J was trimmed by 1 base and V by 6 bases; bases with no gene match: 3. Germline CDR1 is ENHRY and CDR2 is SYGVKD. The CDR3 DNA reads TGTGCCATCAGGAGGACAGGGGAAACTAATGAAAAACTGTTTTTT. Its protein product is CAIRRTGETNEKLFF.

This clone was detected only a few times. The gene calls are TRBV27 and TRBJ2-6; D gene uncertain. Germline V gene sequence: CDR1 MNHEY, CDR2 SMNVEV (reference sequence). The V end was cut by 3 bases, the J end by 1 base, with 7 bases between. CDR3 length: 15 residues. The chain's CDR3 is CASSLKGSGANVLTF. CDR3 coding DNA: TGTGCCAGCAGTTTGAAGGGATCTGGGGCCAACGTCCTGACTTTC.

The chain joins TRBV9 to TRBJ2-1, with D possibly TRBD2 on 5 matching bases. The ends were cut back, 3 bases at V and 0 bases at J, with 16 bases in the middle. This CDR3 has 17 amino acids. Germline assignment: CDR1 SGDLS and CDR2 YYNGEE. CDR3 nucleotides: TGTGCCAGCAGCGCCTTCGGGGTCCCCAGCTCCTACAATGAGCAGTTCTTC. This sequence encodes CASSAFGVPSSYNEQFF.

This clone showed up just once. The chain uses TRBV7-2 and TRBJ1-1, with D hard to call. Germline CDR1 and CDR2: SGHTA and FQGNSA. Trimming removed 5 bases from V and 1 base from J, with 11 bases in between. This CDR3 region has 14 residues. The CDR3, as DNA: TGTGCCAGCAGCCCTTCGAGTGGGAACACTGAAGCTTTCTTT. Translated, it gives CASSPSSGNTEAFF.

This clone is labeled as medium-sized. The V and J genes are TRBV5-6 and TRBJ2-7; D may be TRBD2 (6 bases). There are 15 residues in the CDR3. Between the trimmed V and J ends, which lost 4 bases and 0 bases, there was a span of 14 bases. Germline assignment: CDR1 SGHDT and CDR2 YYEEEE. CDR3 in amino acids: CASSPVGGSSYEQYF. The CDR3 DNA reads as TGTGCCAGCAGCCCTGTTGGGGGGAGCTCCTACGAGCAGTACTTC.

V gene TRBV5-1 combines with J gene TRBJ2-3; D is unresolved. V lost 0 bases, J lost 4 bases, and 3 bases lay in between. The CDR3 is 12 amino acids. CDR1 is SGHRS, CDR2 YFSETQ, per germline. CDR3 bases: TGCGCCAGCAGCTTGGGAGCAGATACGCAGTATTTT. It encodes CASSLGADTQYF.

V usage is TRBV29-1 and J usage is TRBJ1-1; 8 bases agree with TRBD1. After removal of 8 bases from V and 6 bases from J, the junction contained 11 bases not matched to a gene. Germline V gives CDR1 SQVTM, CDR2 ANQGSEA. There are 13 residues in the CDR3. In DNA, the CDR3 is TGCAGCTCAGGGGGCGCATACGACTCTGAAGCTTTCTTT. This encodes CSSGGAYDSEAFF.

The chain has TRBV14 and TRBJ1-1; no reliable D call. In germline, CDR1 is SGHDN, CDR2 FVKESK. The CDR3 has 13 residues. The V and J ends lost 3 bases and 3 bases respectively, with 8 bases between them. CDR3 sequence (DNA): TGTGCCAGCAGCCAGGGGAGGCACACTGAAGCTTTCTTT. The encoded protein is CASSQGRHTEAFF.

V usage is TRBV7-3 and J usage is TRBJ2-5; D not certain. There are 14 residues in the CDR3. Germline V gene lookup returns CDR1 SGHTA and CDR2 FQGTGA. V lost 3 bases to trimming and J lost 2 bases, with 10 bases between them. The DNA of the CDR3 is TGTGCCAGCAGCTTGACGGCCTCTCAAGAGACCCAGTACTTC. It codes for CASSLTASQETQYF. Supplemented by reference TRBV7-3 and TRBJ2-5, the full variable domain reads GAGVSQTPSNKVTEKGKYVELRCDPISGHTALYWYRQSLGQGPEFLIYFQGTGAADDSGLPNDRFFAVRPEGSVSTLKIQRTERGDSAVYLCASSLTASQETQYFGPGTRLLVL.

V is TRBV5-1 and J is TRBJ1-4; the match to TRBD1 covers 9 bases. CDR1 is SGHRS and CDR2 is YFSETQ in the germline V gene. V was pared by 3 bases and J by 8 bases, with 5 bases of the junction left unmatched. The CDR3 runs 14 residues. The CDR3 protein is CASSYTGGDEKLFF. CDR3 DNA sequence: TGCGCCAGCAGCTATACAGGGGGCGACGAAAAACTGTTTTTT.

Concerning this clone: The junction shows a germline mismatch at one end, possibly a read error. V is TRBV7-7 and J is TRBJ1-1; D remains unclear. The CDR3 runs 13 residues. In germline, CDR1 is SSHAT, CDR2 FNYEAQ (reference sequence). The CDR3 DNA sequence: TGTGCTAGCAGCTTTAGTCACGGTTCAGAAGCTTTCTTT. Protein: CASSFSHGSEAFF.

The V gene is TRBV2, the J gene TRBJ1-6; D ambiguous. V was pared by 7 bases and J by 3 bases, with 16 bases between. This CDR3 region has 16 residues. The germline gives CDR1 SNHLY, CDR2 FYNNEI. The CDR3 DNA follows: TGTGCCAGCACCCGTTGGGCAGGAGACTATAATTCACCCCTCCACTTT. Translated, it gives CASTRWAGDYNSPLHF.

Notes on this clone: At one end, the junction sequence differs from germline, possibly due to a read error. The V and J genes are TRBV28 and TRBJ1-6, with TRBD1 matching 7 bases. This CDR3 is built from 14 residues. Looked up from germline, CDR1 is MDHEN and CDR2 is SYDVKM. The CDR3 DNA reads as TGTGCCGGCAGTACCATACAGGGGCTTGGGCCCCTCCACTTT. It yields the protein CAGSTIQGLGPLHF.

V gene TRBV3-1 (or the pseudogene TRBV3-2) combines with J gene TRBJ2-5; TRBD2 is a possible D gene (5 bases). V lost 1 base and J 6 bases, leaving 12 bases between the germline ends. Germline assignment: CDR1 LGHDT and CDR2 YNNKEL (reference sequence). The CDR3 length is 14 residues. The CDR3 DNA reads TGTGCCAGCAGCCAAGTAGTGTCGGGGAAGACCCAGTACTTC. This translates into CASSQVVSGKTQYF.

This chain joins TRBV6-5 and TRBJ1-3, with TRBD1 matching 10 bases. With V trimmed by 6 bases and J by 7 bases, 6 bases remained unmatched. The CDR3 length is 14 residues. Germline V CDR1 and CDR2: MNHEY, SVGAGI. CDR3 loop: CASRPGQGYNTIYF. The CDR3 DNA reads as TGTGCCAGCAGACCGGGACAGGGGTACAACACCATATATTTT.

The chain combines TRBV7-3 with TRBJ1-6; D unresolved. CDR3 length equals 12 residues. Germline values: CDR1 SGHTA, CDR2 FQGTGA. Trimming removed 3 bases from V and 6 bases from J, with 3 bases in between. The CDR3 DNA reads as TGTGCCAGCAGCTTCGGTAATTCACCCCTCCACTTT. This gives the protein CASSFGNSPLHF.